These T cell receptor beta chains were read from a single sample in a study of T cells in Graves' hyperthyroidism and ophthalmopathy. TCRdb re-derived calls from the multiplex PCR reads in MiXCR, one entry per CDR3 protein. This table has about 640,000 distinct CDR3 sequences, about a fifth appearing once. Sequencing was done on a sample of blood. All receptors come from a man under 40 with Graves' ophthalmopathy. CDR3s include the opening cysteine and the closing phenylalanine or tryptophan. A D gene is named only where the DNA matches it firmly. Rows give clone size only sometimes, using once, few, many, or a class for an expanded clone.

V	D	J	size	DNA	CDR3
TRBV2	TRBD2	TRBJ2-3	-	TGTGCCAGCAGTGAGCGGGCTCCGGGACTAGCGGGAGTGGATACGCAGTATTTT	CASSERAPGLAGVDTQYF
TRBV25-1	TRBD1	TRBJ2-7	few	TGTGCCAGCAGTGACGTAAGCGACAGGGGAACCTACGAGCAGTACTTC	CASSDVSDRGTYEQYF
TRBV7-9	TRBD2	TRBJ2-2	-	TGTGCCAGCAGCTCGTGGGGACTAAAGAACACCGGGGAGCTGTTTTTT	CASSSWGLKNTGELFF
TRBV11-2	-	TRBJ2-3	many	TGTGCCAGCAGCTTTGACGCAGGTCGGGCGCAGTATTTT	CASSFDAGRAQYF
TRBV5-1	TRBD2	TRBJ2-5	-	TGCGCCAGCAGCTTAAAAGCGGGGGGCCAAGAGACCCAGTACTTC	CASSLKAGGQETQYF
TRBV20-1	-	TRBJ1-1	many	TGCAGTGCTAGTGGCCCGAACACTGAAGCTTTCTTT	CSASGPNTEAFF
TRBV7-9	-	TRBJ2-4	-	TGTGCCAGCAGCCCCCGCGGGGCCCAGGTCCTAGCCAAAAACATTCAGTACTTC	CASSPRGAQVLAKNIQYF
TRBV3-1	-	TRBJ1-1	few	TGTGCCAGCAGCCAAGATCACGTGGGAGCTGAAGCTTTCTTT	CASSQDHVGAEAFF
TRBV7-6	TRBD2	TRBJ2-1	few	TGTGCCAGCAGCTTGGGACTAGCGGGAGGGCCAAGCTTAGACAATGAGCAGTTCTTC	CASSLGLAGGPSLDNEQFF
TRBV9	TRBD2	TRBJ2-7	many	TGTGCCAGCAGCGAGAGCGGGGACGTCTCCTACGAGCAGTACTTC	CASSESGDVSYEQYF
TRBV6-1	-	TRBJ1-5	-	TGTGCCAGCAGTGAAATCCCTCGGACAGTCTTGGGTCAGCCCCAGCATTTT	CASSEIPRTVLGQPQHF
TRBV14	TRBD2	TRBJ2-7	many	TGTGCCAGCAGCCAAGGCGGGAGACCTTACGAGCAGTACTTC	CASSQGGRPYEQYF
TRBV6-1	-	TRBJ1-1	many	TGTGCCAGCACCCTGAGGGTGTTGAACACTGAAGCTTTCTTT	CASTLRVLNTEAFF
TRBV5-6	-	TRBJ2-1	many	TGTGCCAGCAGCTTGGGCAGGGTCTACAATGAGCAGTTCTTC	CASSLGRVYNEQFF
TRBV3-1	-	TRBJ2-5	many	TGTGCCAGCAGCCAATGGACAGAAGAGACCCAGTACTTC	CASSQWTEETQYF
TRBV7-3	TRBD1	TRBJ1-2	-	TGTGCCAGCAGCGCAACAGGGGGCAGCGGCTACACCTTC	CASSATGGSGYTF
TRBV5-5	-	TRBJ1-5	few	TGTGCCAGCAGCTTGGGTTGGGGGGATAGCAATCAGCCCCAGCATTTT	CASSLGWGDSNQPQHF
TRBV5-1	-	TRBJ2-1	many	TGCGCCAGCAGCACCGACTGGAACTACAATGAGCAGTTCTTC	CASSTDWNYNEQFF
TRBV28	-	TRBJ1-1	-	TGTGCCAGCAGCAGACAGATGAGTGAAGCTTTCTTT	CASSRQMSEAFF
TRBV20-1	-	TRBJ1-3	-	TGCAGTGCCGTTGGACGGAACTCTGGAAACACCATATGTTTT	CSAVGRNSGNTICF
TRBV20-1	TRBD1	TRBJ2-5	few	TGCAGTGCACCTAAGGGACAGGGGGCCTCAGAGACCCAGTACTTC	CSAPKGQGASETQYF
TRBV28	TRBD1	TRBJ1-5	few	TGTGCCAGCAGTTTCAGACAGGGGGCGGGTCGGCCCCAGCATTTT	CASSFRQGAGRPQHF
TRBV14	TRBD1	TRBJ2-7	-	TGTGCCAGCAGCCAAGAAATGAGGACAGGTGCCTACGAGCAGTACTTC	CASSQEMRTGAYEQYF
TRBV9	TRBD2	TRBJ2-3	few	TGTGCCAGCAGCGCAGGGGCTAGCGGGAGGACAGATACGCAGTATTTT	CASSAGASGRTDTQYF
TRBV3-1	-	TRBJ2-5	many	TGTGCCAGCAGCCAAGCGGAACTCTCCGGGGGGACCCAGTACTTC	CASSQAELSGGTQYF
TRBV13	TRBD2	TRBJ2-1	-	TGTGCCAGCAGCTTAGGGGGGGAGGGCCGGAATGAGCAGTTCTTC	CASSLGGEGRNEQFF
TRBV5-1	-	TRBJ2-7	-	TGCGCCAGCAGCTTTACGGGGGCGACCTACGAGCAGTACTTC	CASSFTGATYEQYF
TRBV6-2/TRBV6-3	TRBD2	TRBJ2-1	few	TGTGCCAGCAGACACTCGACTAGCGGGAGTTCCAATGAGCAGTTCTTC	CASRHSTSGSSNEQFF
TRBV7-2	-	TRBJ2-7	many	TGTGCCAGCAGCTTAGCCCCTTTCGGAGGCGAGCAGTACTTC	CASSLAPFGGEQYF
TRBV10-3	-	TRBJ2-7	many	TGTGCCATCAGCAACGGGGCCCTCGATTTCGAGCAGTACTTC	CAISNGALDFEQYF
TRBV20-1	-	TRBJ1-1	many	TGCAGTGCTAGTTCTCGCTCGGGGTCCGGCACTGAAGCTTTCTTT	CSASSRSGSGTEAFF
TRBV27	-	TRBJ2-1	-	TGTGCCAGCAGTTTATCGTCCCACGGAAGTGACAATGAGCAGTTCTTC	CASSLSSHGSDNEQFF
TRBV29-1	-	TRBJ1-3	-	TGCAGCGTTGACCCAGGGTCTGGAAACACCATATATTTT	CSVDPGSGNTIYF
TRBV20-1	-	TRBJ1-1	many	TGCAGTGCTAGACAGGGAGTGGCCCTGAACACTGAAGCTTTCTTT	CSARQGVALNTEAFF
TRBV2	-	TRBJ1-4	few	TGTGCCAGCAGCCGGGGGAAGGAAAAACTGTTTTTT	CASSRGKEKLFF
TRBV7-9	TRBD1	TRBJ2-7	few	TGTGCCAGCAGCTCCGGGACAGGGACCTTAGGCTCCTACGAGCAGTACTTC	CASSSGTGTLGSYEQYF
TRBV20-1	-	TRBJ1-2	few	TGCAGTGCTAGCCCCAAAGGGTCCGACCAGGGCTACACCTTC	CSASPKGSDQGYTF
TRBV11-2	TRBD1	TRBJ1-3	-	TGTGCCAGCAGCCCGAACTTAATGACAGGGGTCTCATCTGGAAACACCATATATTTT	CASSPNLMTGVSSGNTIYF
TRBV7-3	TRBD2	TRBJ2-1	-	TGTGCCAGCCCCCCCGGACTAGCGGGATTTTCCTACAATGAGCAGTTCTTC	CASPPGLAGFSYNEQFF
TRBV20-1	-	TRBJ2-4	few	TGCAGTGCCCGGGGAAGCGTTCTAGCCAAAAACATTCAGTACTTC	CSARGSVLAKNIQYF
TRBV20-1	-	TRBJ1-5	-	TGCAGTCCCGCCGGGGCCAGAAATCAGCCCCAGCATTTT	CSPAGARNQPQHF